This T cell receptor (beta chain) derives from a study of blood T cell repertoires in COVID-19. Measured with immunoSEQ multiplex PCR; TCRdb has only the in-frame clones, and not every one. The sample has about 110,000 clones, about 85% seen once. The CDR3 contains 19 residues. V lost 0 bases, J lost 6 bases, and 15 bases stayed unmatched. Germline values: CDR1 MGHRA, CDR2 YSYEKL. Sequencing was carried out using peripheral blood. This receptor was obtained from a woman between 55 and 75 years old with COVID-19, enrolled during active disease. This chain links TRBV4-1 with TRBJ2-2, with 8 positions matching TRBD2. For the CDR3, the DNA is TGCGCCAGCAGCCAAGAAGCCCTTATACGGGGGGGCCCCTCCGGGGAGCTGTTTTTT. Residues: CASSQEALIRGGPSGELFF.